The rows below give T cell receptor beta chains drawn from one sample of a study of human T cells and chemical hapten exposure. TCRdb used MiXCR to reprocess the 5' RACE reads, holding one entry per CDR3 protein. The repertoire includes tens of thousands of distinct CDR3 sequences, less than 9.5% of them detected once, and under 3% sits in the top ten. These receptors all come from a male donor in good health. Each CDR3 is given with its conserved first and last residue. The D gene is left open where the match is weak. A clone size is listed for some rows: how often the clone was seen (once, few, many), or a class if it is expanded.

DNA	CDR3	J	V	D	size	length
TGTGCCAGCAGTTACTGGGGGACAGGGACACTCTATGGCTACACCTTC	CASSYWGTGTLYGYTF	TRBJ1-2	TRBV6-6	TRBD1	.	16
TGCGCCAGCAGCCAGCCGAACACTGAAGCTTTCTTT	CASSQPNTEAFF	TRBJ1-1	TRBV4-1	.	many	12
TGTGCCAGCGGTGGTGTTCGACAGGGAAGCTCCTATAATTCACCCCTCCACTTT	CASGGVRQGSSYNSPLHF	TRBJ1-6	TRBV25-1	TRBD1	few	18
TGCAGTGCTAGACAGGGGTCCACAGATACGCAGTATTTT	CSARQGSTDTQYF	TRBJ2-3	TRBV20-1	.	.	13
TGTGCCAGCAGCTTAAGGGACAGCTTAACCTCATCCTCCTACACCGGGGAGCTGTTTTTT	CASSLRDSLTSSSYTGELFF	TRBJ2-2	TRBV11-3	TRBD1	.	20
TGCAGCGCGGCCCCGGGCCCTTCGGCAGATACGCAGTATTTT	CSAAPGPSADTQYF	TRBJ2-3	TRBV29-1	.	few	14
TGTGCCAGCAGCTTCGACAGGGGGTCCCTCCAAGAGACCCAGTACTTC	CASSFDRGSLQETQYF	TRBJ2-5	TRBV5-5	TRBD1	few	16
TGTGCCACCAGCGATACTACAGGGGGCTCGACCATATATTTT	CATSDTTGGSTIYF	TRBJ1-3	TRBV15	TRBD1	many	14
TGTGCCTGGCGGACGAACACTGAAGCTTTCTTT	CAWRTNTEAFF	TRBJ1-1	TRBV30	.	many	11
TGTGCCAGCAGCGTTTACCCGGGACTAGCGGGGGAAACTAGCACAGATACGCAGTATTTT	CASSVYPGLAGETSTDTQYF	TRBJ2-3	TRBV11-2	TRBD2	many	20
TGTGCCAGCCTGATGGGGGACACGAACACTGAAGCTTTCTTT	CASLMGDTNTEAFF	TRBJ1-1	TRBV6-1	.	many	14
TGTGCCAGCAGCTTGGGGACTTCAAGCTACAATGAGCAGTTCTTC	CASSLGTSSYNEQFF	TRBJ2-1	TRBV5-6	.	many	15
TGTGCCAGCAGTTCAATCGCCGGGACAGGGTCCGAGCAGTACTTC	CASSSIAGTGSEQYF	TRBJ2-7	TRBV27	TRBD1	.	15
TGCAGTGCTAGAGGACTAGTAGAAGAGACCCAGTACTTC	CSARGLVEETQYF	TRBJ2-5	TRBV20-1	.	many	13
TGTGCCTGGGAGAGACTAGCGGGAGTAACAGATACGCAGTATTTT	CAWERLAGVTDTQYF	TRBJ2-3	TRBV30	TRBD2	few	15
TGTGCCAGCAGCCCAGACAGGGATAATCTACAGTACTTC	CASSPDRDNLQYF	TRBJ2-7	TRBV7-3	TRBD1	few	13
TGTGCCAGCAGTTTTGGGGGCTTGGGGCAAAACATTCAGTACTTC	CASSFGGLGQNIQYF	TRBJ2-4	TRBV27	.	.	15
TGTGCCAGCAAAGGTACCTTCTGGCCCCAGCATTTT	CASKGTFWPQHF	TRBJ1-5	TRBV12-3/TRBV12-4	.	many	12
TGTGCCAGCAGCTTAGGTAGAGGGGGCAGGGAGAACACTGAAGCTTTCTTT	CASSLGRGGRENTEAFF	TRBJ1-1	TRBV11-2	TRBD1	.	17
TGTGCCAGCAGTTATAAGGAAGGCGAGCAGTACTTC	CASSYKEGEQYF	TRBJ2-7	TRBV6-9	.	few	12
TGTGCCAGCAGTTATGGACTAAACGTCAATGAGCAGTTCTTC	CASSYGLNVNEQFF	TRBJ2-1	TRBV6-2/TRBV6-3	.	few	14
TGTGCCAGCAGTCCCTCAGGGAACATTCAGTACTTC	CASSPSGNIQYF	TRBJ2-4	TRBV6-5	.	many	12
TGTGCCAGCAGCTTACCAGGGGGCACCTCTCGAGCTTTCTTT	CASSLPGGTSRAFF	TRBJ1-1	TRBV7-3	TRBD1	few	14
TGCAGTCTCAGCGGGGGAGAGACCCAGTACTTC	CSLSGGETQYF	TRBJ2-5	TRBV20-1	TRBD2	many	11
TGTGCCAGCAGCTGGGACAGGGGGTTGTCGGATACGCAGTATTTT	CASSWDRGLSDTQYF	TRBJ2-3	TRBV7-9	TRBD1	few	15
TGTGCCAGCAGTTTGGCGGCGCAGGGCTACGAGCAGTACTTC	CASSLAAQGYEQYF	TRBJ2-7	TRBV27	.	.	14
TGTGCCAGCAGTGGCCCAGCGGGGGGGGGCACAGATACGCAGTATTTT	CASSGPAGGGTDTQYF	TRBJ2-3	TRBV12-3/TRBV12-4	TRBD2	many	16
TGCAGCGTCCAAGGACTATACACCGGGGAGCTGTTTTTT	CSVQGLYTGELFF	TRBJ2-2	TRBV29-1	.	few	13
TGTGCCAGCACCCAGGACAGGGAAAATTCACCCCTCCACTTT	CASTQDRENSPLHF	TRBJ1-6	TRBV7-9	TRBD1	.	14
TGTGCCAGCAGCGTAGCTAGCGGGGGCCCCGGCTCCTACAATGAGCAGTTCTTC	CASSVASGGPGSYNEQFF	TRBJ2-1	TRBV9	TRBD2	many	18
TGTGCCAGCAGTTTGGCGGGACAGGTCTCCTACGAGCAGTACTTC	CASSLAGQVSYEQYF	TRBJ2-7	TRBV27	TRBD1	few	15
TGCAGTGCTAGAGCTGGAGCGGGGATGTACAATGAGCAGTTCTTC	CSARAGAGMYNEQFF	TRBJ2-1	TRBV20-1	TRBD2	many	15
TGTGCCAGCAGTTATATCACAGGACTATTGGGGGAGCAGTTCTTC	CASSYITGLLGEQFF	TRBJ2-1	TRBV6-6	.	few	15
TGCAGCGTTGGAGGGGCCGTGCCCCACATTCAGTACTTC	CSVGGAVPHIQYF	TRBJ2-4	TRBV29-1	.	few	13
TGTGCCAGCAGTGACGGGAGGGGATTCGATGAGCAGTTCTTC	CASSDGRGFDEQFF	TRBJ2-1	TRBV2	TRBD2	many	14
TGTGCCAGCAGCTTAGTTTTAGCGGGAGGGGATGAGCAGTTCTTC	CASSLVLAGGDEQFF	TRBJ2-1	TRBV7-6	TRBD2	.	15
TGTGCCAGCAGCTCCTTTGGGGGGGAGCAGTTCTTC	CASSSFGGEQFF	TRBJ2-1	TRBV7-3	.	many	12
TGTGCCAGCTCACCGGGGGGTCCCAATCAGCCCCAGCATTTT	CASSPGGPNQPQHF	TRBJ1-5	TRBV18	.	.	14
TGCAGTGCTTCAGTAATTGCGGAAAAACTGTTTTTT	CSASVIAEKLFF	TRBJ1-4	TRBV20-1	.	many	12
TGTGCCAGCAGTCCGGGACTAGATGAGCAGTTCTTC	CASSPGLDEQFF	TRBJ2-1	TRBV11-3	TRBD2	few	12